The subject of this entry is one TCR beta chain. This clone appeared once. What this receptor recognizes is not known. No per-base quality is available; no much larger clone lies one base away. Library generation was performed with the immunoSEQ multiplex PCR assay. A mixture of 60 forward primers for TCR Vbeta segments and 13 reverse primers for TCR Jbeta segments was used in the multiplex PCR. The CDR3 region of rearranged TCR beta genes was amplified from genomic DNA by a multiplex PCR assay. The amplified TCR beta libraries were sequenced on the Illumina HiSeq System as 87-base-pair reads. Per the original workflow: A later analysis counted about 76 million unique TCR beta chains across the 666 repertoires, and 9 million to 14 million of these chains were shared by at least two donors. Raw reads were error-corrected and collapsed into unique sequences by a nearest-neighbor algorithm in which closely related sequences were merged to remove PCR and sequencing errors. V, D and J gene segments were assigned by aligning CDR3 sequences to IMGT reference sequences. For a sequence to be retained, at least a six-nucleotide match to both a V gene segment and a J gene segment was required. A rearrangement counted as productive if the CDR3 had no stop codons and remained in frame with V and J, and every other rearrangement counted as non-productive. CDR3 was defined according to IMGT convention as the region running from the second conserved V-encoded cysteine to the conserved J-encoded phenylalanine. The earlier analysis of a few hundred of the donors excluded any sequence lacking an unambiguous match to a single V gene segment. An earlier analysis of a few hundred of the donors classified V segments as functional when productive rearrangements were above 56.7% and as segregating when the standard deviation between donors was above 5%. To diagnose cytomegalovirus status from the catalog of TCR beta chain sequences, a statistical classification framework was built. In a later analysis, TCR nucleotide sequences were compared against IMGT/GENE-DB human TR gene sequences so that V and J genes could be assigned. In a later analysis, CDR3 sequences and most-parsimonious VDJ recombination scenarios were assigned using the TCRdist pipeline. In a later analysis, each TCR beta chain was defined by its CDR3 amino acid sequence together with its V-gene family, and reads lacking a unique V-gene family were excluded. In a later analysis, fewer than 650 highly shared, low-generation-probability nucleotide sequences were removed to address suspected cross-contamination and a sequencing artifact. A later analysis calculated a clonal expansion index for each public chain from normalized within-repertoire ranks of inferred template counts. A later analysis computed generation probabilities with a VDJ recombination model fitted to out-of-frame rearrangements, and checked the results against IGoR. A later analysis scored TCR-TCR, TCR-HLA and TCR-CMV co-occurrence with hypergeometric tests, applying a repertoire-size bias correction to TCR pairs. False discovery rates were estimated in a later analysis by permuting HLA or CMV assignments 20 times. A later analysis grouped co-occurring TCRs with DBSCAN, adding TCRdist sequence similarity when clustering within HLA-allele-positive subsets. For co-occurrence clustering, repertoires with fewer than 30,000 or more than 120,000 public chains were excluded, along with 4 to 6 repertoires with anomalous nucleotide sharing. This immuneACCESS table, as held by TCRdb, lists in-frame sequences with V and J called but not all clones. Of the missing ones, under half trace to an unresolved V gene in checked studies; the others have no known cause. The V and J calls and clone size were taken over from that table, and D and trimming were inferred from the DNA. In this sample the table shows around 200,000 clones, 79% of which occur a single time. Clones ranked in the top ten supply 4.4% of the sample.

The data belong to a study of cytomegalovirus exposure and HLA in healthy donors (TCRdb year 2017). About the full investigation: An earlier analysis of about 560 of the donors reported 276 Gb of sequence data and 95 million to 120 million unique TCR beta sequences obtained from around 180 million T cells. Roughly 300 gigabases of sequencing data and 80 million or so unique TCR sequences were included in an early release covering roughly 600 HLA-typed donors. Among the roughly 380 genotyped donors, around 81% belonged to the genetic ancestry cluster associated with self-reported Caucasian donors. The aim of the study was to test whether cataloging public T cell receptors could identify signatures of past pathogen exposure. The T cell repertoires of 666 subjects were profiled by immunosequencing and related to cytomegalovirus serostatus. Besides the first cohort of roughly 660 subjects, a separate validation cohort made up of some 110 different subjects was used. To predict cytomegalovirus infection status, the study combined high-throughput TCR immunosequencing, statistical association of individual TCRs with disease status, and machine learning. A later analysis re-analyzed previously published TCR beta repertoires from 650 to 800 donors and added high-resolution HLA genotyping to study TCR occurrence patterns. Rather than using new phenotypic data, the later analysis identified candidate immune exposures from TCR beta sequences and from how often those sequences occurred across donors. An earlier analysis of some 600 of the donors applied high-throughput TCR beta sequencing to assess whether each TCR beta V gene segment acted as functional or pseudogenic. Alongside the repertoire data, information on donor age, sex, ethnicity and CMV serostatus was compiled. In a later genetic analysis, genome-wide SNP genotypes for about 65% of the roughly 670 donors were used, and that subset was treated as a discovery cohort. Every repertoire in the discovery cohort had been generated on one and the same sequencing platform. Class I and class II HLA loci were covered by the typing at four-digit resolution. The number of donors typed differed by locus, with about 620-630 for A, B, C, DRB1 and DQB1, roughly 520 for DQA1, approximately 580 for DPA1, and over 400 for DPB1. Several DR-DQ haplotypes were treated as single units for association and clustering because of strong linkage in the cohort. Across approximately 400 genotyped donors of the cohort, an average of 235,054 unique TCR beta nucleotide sequences per donor were sequenced, and roughly a sixth of those sequences were non-productive. Overall results and qualifications from the work: In a later analysis, about 17,000 TCR beta sequences were associated with specific HLA alleles at a false discovery rate of 0.05. The classifier was reported to diagnose cytomegalovirus status with high specificity and sensitivity in both the original and validation cohorts. In a later analysis, the rate of TCR association differed among HLA loci, with DRB1 alleles having the most associated TCRs and HLA-C alleles having the fewest. Some IMGT-functional V segments, including TRBV6-2 and TRBV6-3, could not be told apart with the 87-base-pair reads, so those segments were excluded. A few of the identified cytomegalovirus-associated TCR beta chains were confirmed in vitro to be specific for cytomegalovirus antigens. For the cohort, immune exposure information was limited to CMV serostatus. According to a later genetic analysis, donors in an Asian-associated ancestry cluster had fewer N-insertions in productive TCRs than the approximately 650-donor mean. In this cohort, only TCR beta chains were sequenced, and detectable features were limited by the absence of alpha or paired-chain data. According to a later analysis, parvovirus B19, influenza, CMV and Epstein-Barr virus appeared linked to several top co-occurrence clusters. Presence/absence analyses assumed roughly uniform sequencing depth across donors, an assumption that may not hold. A later genetic analysis associated a missense DCLRE1C variant with V-gene and J-gene trimming of TCR beta chains, and an independent cohort replicated the association. The sequencing pipeline was judged likely to have produced a cluster of highly shared sequence variants as a technical artifact. Linkage disequilibrium might explain the correlated functional status among segregating V segments, but an unknown experimental factor could not be ruled out. Because HLA typing was missing for some donors at each locus, association tests included only the typed subset. In a later analysis, HLA-associated TCR beta chains showed more clonal expansion and lower generation probabilities than non-associated chains that were equally common. The study gave a list of 150 to 200 TCR beta chains associated with cytomegalovirus. A further reported finding was that TCR beta sequences accurately predicted the HLA-A and HLA-B alleles for most subjects in the first cohort. Broadly in line with IMGT annotations, most TCR beta V segments showed up in productive rearrangements about 90% or about 30% of the time in an earlier analysis of around 550 of the donors. Most CMV-associated TCR beta chains appeared to be HLA-restricted in a later analysis, and the HLA associations seemed to be driven largely by CMV exposure. Approximately 16 rarely observed V segments, including chromosome 9 orphons, were excluded from the earlier analysis of several hundred of the donors because counts were too low. Across donors, most TCR sequences were observed very rarely, whereas some public TCRs were present in many individuals. According to the authors, the approach could potentially be generalized to other disease states and immunological phenotypes. Strong co-occurrence of HLA alleles, especially DR and DQ, made assigning TCR associations to individual alleles difficult.

V is trimmed back by 0 bases and J by 4 bases, and the junction contains 1 base that no gene match accounts for. Its CDR3 holds 16 amino acids, cysteine through phenylalanine. Only the CDR3 region is kept as DNA, spanning 48 bases read in frame from base 1. Sequences SGHNT (CDR1) and YYREEE (CDR2) are obtained from the germline V gene (reference sequence). The cohort comprised more than 550 healthy bone marrow donors. At the time of sampling, every cohort member was nominally healthy, though immune exposures that went unrecorded were likely present. The donor was CMV seropositive and belonged to the group of about 290 seropositive cohort members. A peripheral blood sample was collected from each donor, and TCR beta sequencing was performed on peripheral blood mononuclear cells. The Qiagen DNeasy Blood Extraction Kit was used to extract genomic DNA from the blood cell samples.

This TCR derives from a woman aged 25 to 39 in good health and CMV-seropositive. The chain was built from TRBV5-4 and TRBJ2-2; 12 bases in between match TRBD1. Sequencing was performed on PBMCs. DNA sequence: TGTGCCAGCAGCTTGGGGGACAGGGGGCGCACCGGGGAGCTGTTTTTT. This encodes CASSLGDRGRTGELFF.